What follows are 28 T cell receptor beta chains derived from one specimen sequenced in a study of low-dose radiotherapy and immunotherapy resistance in tumors. Time point reported: after trial treatment. Treatment meaning: LDRT plus nivolumab, ipilimumab, low-dose cyclophosphamide and aspirin (RACIN trial). With TRAV- and TRBV-specific primers, first-strand cDNA was made, covering the alpha and beta chains. The authors amplified TCRs for 20 to 25 PCR cycles with a constant-region primer and a V-primer adapter. TCRdb processed the reads anew with MiXCR; each CDR3 protein has one entry. The data hold around 100,000 distinct CDR3 sequences, with under 25% observed a single time. Here the sequenced sample was PBMCs, taken after low-dose radiotherapy plus immunotherapy. These receptors originate from a female donor with ovarian cancer.

This clonotype was seen ten or more times. The gene calls are TRBV5-1 and TRBJ2-1; 8 nucleotides match TRBD2. CDR3 size: 16 residues. Trimming at V came to 2 bases and at J to 2 bases, leaving 6 bases not matched to a gene. In germline, CDR1 is SGHRS, CDR2 YFSETQ. CDR3 in amino acids: CASSLDGGAPYNEQFF. The CDR3 DNA is TGCGCCAGCAGCTTAGACGGGGGGGCGCCCTACAATGAGCAGTTCTTC.

This clonotype has a count of ten or more. The rearrangement joins TRBV7-2 to TRBJ2-1; 8 nucleotides match TRBD2. The germline gives CDR1 SGHTA, CDR2 FQGNSA. The V segment lost 4 bases and the J segment 2 bases; nucleotides outside the gene matches: 4. The CDR3 runs to 15 residues. The CDR3 protein is CASSSGTRTYNEQFF. The CDR3 nucleotides read TGTGCCAGCAGCTCCGGGACTAGAACCTACAATGAGCAGTTCTTC. The full variable domain, with the rest looked up from reference TRBV7-2 and TRBJ2-1, is GAGVSQSPSNKVTEKGKDVELRCDPISGHTALYWYRQSLGQGLEFLIYFQGNSAPDKSGLPSDRFSAERTGGSVSTLTIQRTQQEDSAVYLCASSSGTRTYNEQFFGPGTRLTVL.

At least ten counts were recorded for this clonotype. CDR3 loop: CASSHPYGTTSGNTIYF. CDR3 sequence (DNA): TGTGCCAGCAGCCACCCTTATGGGACAACCTCTGGAAACACCATATATTTT. The rearrangement uses TRBV14 and TRBJ1-3; the D gene is possibly TRBD1 (6 bases). Between the trimmed V and J ends, which lost 3 bases and 0 bases, there was a span of 15 bases. Germline CDR1 and CDR2: SGHDN and FVKESK. The CDR3 contains 17 residues.

This clonotype was recorded at least ten times. The chain couples TRBV12-3 or TRBV12-4 to TRBJ2-5, with 8 nucleotides matching TRBD2. CDR3 length: 14 amino acids. After removal of 2 bases from V and 2 bases from J, the junction contained 1 base not matched to a gene. The DNA for the CDR3 is TGTGCCAGCAGTTTACCGGGGGGGCAAGAGACCCAGTACTTC. Protein product: CASSLPGGQETQYF.

This clonotype was detected ten times or more. The V gene is TRBV29-1, the J gene TRBJ1-2, with TRBD1 matching over 9 bases. The CDR3 covers 13 residues. Germline CDR1 SQVTM, CDR2 ANQGSEA. V was clipped by 3 bases and J by 7 bases; unmatched bases: 6. The CDR3 region has the DNA TGCAGCGTTGATCCACAGGGGGCGTCTGGCTACACCTTC. Translated: CSVDPQGASGYTF.

This clonotype has ten or more counts. This chain joins TRBV6-2 or TRBV6-3 and TRBJ2-2; 7 bases are shared with TRBD2. V lost 7 bases, J lost 0 bases, and 11 bases stayed unmatched. The germline V gene encodes CDR1 MNHEY and CDR2 SVGEGT. The CDR3 is 17 amino acids. The chain's CDR3 is CASKSWGGTANTGELFF. The CDR3 region has the DNA TGTGCCAGCAAGAGTTGGGGGGGGACTGCGAACACCGGGGAGCTGTTTTTT.

This clonotype was found a few times. The chain links TRBV20-1 to TRBJ2-1, with a possible D match to TRBD2 (7 bases). Germline CDR1 is DFQATT and CDR2 is SNEGSKA (reference sequence). The V gene lost 5 bases and the J gene lost 9 bases, with 20 bases spanning the gap. This CDR3 has 14 amino acids. The DNA of the CDR3 is TGCAGTGCTTTAAAACCGAGAGGGGGGGGTGAGCAGTTCTTC. Translating it yields CSALKPRGGGEQFF.

Ten or more counts support this clonotype. The genes are TRBV27 and TRBJ2-7; 12 positions match TRBD2. Per the germline V gene, CDR1 is MNHEY and CDR2 is SMNVEV (reference sequence). This CDR3 has 15 amino acids. After removal of 3 bases from V and 3 bases from J, the junction contained 3 bases not matched to a gene. In nucleotides, the CDR3 is TGTGCCAGCAGTTTCCTAGCGGGAGGGCACTACGAGCAGTACTTC. Protein sequence: CASSFLAGGHYEQYF.

This clonotype was detected many times. V usage is TRBV9 and J usage is TRBJ1-6; D unresolved. This CDR3 is built from 16 residues. Per germline, CDR1 SGDLS and CDR2 YYNGEE. V was clipped by 0 bases and J by 3 bases, with 10 bases between them. CDR3 in DNA: TGTGCCAGCAGCGTAGCTCCAGAAATCTATAATTCACCCCTCCACTTT. Translating it yields CASSVAPEIYNSPLHF.

This clonotype appeared a few times. V gene TRBV10-3 combines with J gene TRBJ2-2; TRBD2 aligns across 8 bases. CDR1 is ENHRY and CDR2 is SYGVKD in the germline V gene. The CDR3 is 15 amino acids. The V and J ends lost 8 bases and 1 base, in that order; junction bases with no gene match: 6. The CDR3 DNA sequence: TGTGCCATCGGTAGAGCGGGGGAGAACACCGGGGAGCTGTTTTTT. Translating it yields CAIGRAGENTGELFF.

At least ten counts were recorded for this clonotype. J is TRBJ2-7 and V is TRBV20-1; 8 nucleotides align to TRBD1. CDR1 is DFQATT, CDR2 SNEGSKA, per germline (reference sequence). V gave up 4 bases and J gave up 2 bases; unmatched junction bases: 1. The CDR3 is made up of 12 amino acids. The CDR3 loop reads CSAKQGAYEQYF. CDR3 coding DNA: TGCAGTGCTAAACAGGGGGCCTACGAGCAGTACTTC.

This clonotype was seen many times. V usage is TRBV3-1 and J usage is TRBJ2-1; 7 bases agree with TRBD2. This CDR3 contains 17 residues. Germline loops: CDR1 LGHDT, CDR2 YNNKEL (reference sequence). The trim removed 5 bases at V and 0 bases at J, leaving 10 bases unmatched. The CDR3 protein is CASSGQTSLSSYNEQFF. The CDR3 DNA reads TGTGCCAGCAGCGGTCAGACTAGCCTTAGCTCCTACAATGAGCAGTTCTTC.

This clonotype has a count of ten or more. The V and J genes are TRBV5-5 and TRBJ2-2; D may be TRBD2 (6 bases). Germline lookup yields CDR1 SGHKS and CDR2 YYEKEE (reference sequence). The CDR3 sequence is 15 residues long. V was pared by 1 base and J by 1 base, with 8 bases between. The CDR3 bases are TGTGCCAGCAGCTTGACGGGGGAGAACACCGGGGAGCTGTTTTTT. Protein: CASSLTGENTGELFF.

This clonotype was recorded many times. This chain links TRBV5-1 with TRBJ2-1, with a tentative D call TRBD2 (6 bases). In germline, CDR1 is SGHRS, CDR2 YFSETQ. The ends were cut back, 4 bases at V and 4 bases at J, with 18 bases in the middle. This CDR3 spans 16 amino acids. The DNA of the CDR3 is TGCGCCAGCAGCCCCCGGGGGAGCGGTCCTTACAATGAGCAGTTCTTC. This translates into CASSPRGSGPYNEQFF.

The rearrangement uses TRBV5-1 and TRBJ2-1; 12 nucleotides agree with TRBD2. The CDR3 is 15 amino acids. CDR1 and CDR2 (germline): SGHRS, YFSETQ. V dropped 2 bases and J dropped 5; count of bases not matched to a gene: 2. Here the CDR3 DNA reads TGCGCCAGCAGCTTCGGACTAGCGGGGAACAATGAGCAGTTCTTC. Amino acids: CASSFGLAGNNEQFF.

As for this clonotype: A single base separates this from a much larger clone, so it may be a read error. The genes are TRBV20-1 and TRBJ2-1; D unclear. Germline CDR1 and CDR2: DFQATT and SNEGSKA (reference sequence). The CDR3 totals 13 residues. V gave up 0 bases and J gave up 10 bases, with 13 bases separating them. This CDR3 is CSARDPAAYEQFF. The CDR3 DNA is TGCAGTGCTAGAGATCCGGCCGCCTACGAGCAGTTCTTC.

This clonotype appeared many times. The V and J genes are TRBV2 and TRBJ1-5; a possible D gene is TRBD1 (6 bases). The V gene lost 3 bases and the J gene lost 2 bases, with 17 bases spanning the gap. There are 17 residues in the CDR3. CDR1 SNHLY and CDR2 FYNNEI come from the germline V gene. The CDR3 nucleotides are TGTGCCAGCAGTGATTCCCGGGGGGCGAGTGGCAATCAGCCCCAGCATTTT. It codes for CASSDSRGASGNQPQHF.

Details on this clonotype: A far larger clone is one nucleotide away, so this likely arose from a read error. This rearrangement joins TRBV29-1 to TRBJ2-4; 9 bases fit TRBD1. V lost 6 bases to trimming and J lost 13 bases; unmatched junction nucleotides: 10. Germline-derived CDR1 and CDR2 are SQVTM and ANQGSEA. This CDR3 region has 12 residues. CDR3 sequence (DNA): TGCAGCGTCTTGGGACAGGGCTATGAGCAGTACTTC. It yields the protein CSVLGQGYEQYF.

This clonotype has just a few counts. The gene calls are TRBV5-4 and TRBJ2-1; D possibly uses TRBD1 or TRBD2 (5 bases each). CDR1 is SGHNT, CDR2 YYREEE, per germline (reference sequence). Trimming removed 4 bases at V and 9 bases at J, with 20 bases between. This CDR3 is built from 15 residues. CDR3: CASSRSYRDLSEQFF. The DNA for the CDR3 is TGTGCCAGCAGCCGATCTTACCGGGACCTTAGTGAGCAGTTCTTC.

This clonotype was picked up many times. V is TRBV20-1 and J is TRBJ2-1, with 9 nucleotides matching TRBD2. Looked up from germline, CDR1 is DFQATT and CDR2 is SNEGSKA (reference sequence). After removal of 0 bases from V and 6 bases from J, the junction contained 9 bases not matched to a gene. This CDR3 spans 16 amino acids. The CDR3 DNA sequence: TGCAGTGCTAGAGATCACGAGCGGGGGGTCCGCAATGAGCAGTTCTTC. Residues: CSARDHERGVRNEQFF.

As to this clonotype: A far larger clone is just one base off, so this is likely a read error. V usage is TRBV7-6 and J usage is TRBJ1-2, with unresolved D. Germline CDR1 reads SGHVS; CDR2 reads FNYEAQ. There are 13 residues in the CDR3. V lost 3 bases to trimming and J lost 5 bases, with 10 bases between them. The CDR3 sequence: CASSFRTRYGYTF. The CDR3 nucleotides are TGTGCCAGCAGCTTCCGAACGCGGTATGGCTACACCTTC.

This clonotype appeared many times. This chain joins TRBV19 and TRBJ1-1, with D maybe TRBD1 (5 bases). Germline lookup yields CDR1 LNHDA and CDR2 SQIVND (reference sequence). This CDR3 has 15 residues. Trimming pared 7 bases from V and 5 bases from J, leaving 20 bases between. CDR3 amino acids: CASTVQSGAGTEAFF. The CDR3 DNA sequence: TGTGCCAGTACGGTCCAATCCGGGGCGGGAACTGAAGCTTTCTTT. The full variable domain, rest sourced from reference TRBV19 and TRBJ1-1, is DGGITQSPKYLFRKEGQNVTLSCEQNLNHDAMYWYRQDPGQGLRLIYYSQIVNDFQKGDIAEGYSVSREKKESFPLTVTSAQKNPTAFYLCASTVQSGAGTEAFFGQGTRLTVV.

This clonotype has ten or more counts. The chain recombines TRBV6-2 or TRBV6-3 with TRBJ2-7; the match to TRBD1 covers 12 bases. In germline, CDR1 is MNHEY, CDR2 SVGEGT. This CDR3 has 14 amino acids. V shed 5 bases, J shed 9 bases, and the junction held 8 bases outside the gene matches. CDR3 nucleotide sequence: TGTGCCAGCAGTGAATCGGGACAGGGGGCACCGCAGTACTTC. Translation: CASSESGQGAPQYF.

This clonotype has at least ten counts. The V gene is TRBV3-1, the J gene TRBJ2-5; a possible D gene is TRBD2 (6 bases). Germline V lookup: CDR1 LGHDT, CDR2 YNNKEL (reference sequence). The CDR3 spans 15 residues. V lost 0 bases, J lost 3 bases, and 11 bases lay in between. CDR3 residues: CASSQEPGEEETQYF. The DNA for the CDR3 is TGTGCCAGCAGCCAAGAGCCGGGGGAAGAAGAGACCCAGTACTTC.

This clonotype was seen at least ten times. The gene calls are TRBV11-3 and TRBJ2-4; maybe TRBD1 (5 bases). The V end was cut by 3 bases, the J end by 0 bases, with 9 bases between. In germline, CDR1 is SGHNT, CDR2 YENEEA. The CDR3 has 15 residues. Here the CDR3 DNA reads TGTGCCAGCAGCTTTACAGGAATAGCCAAAAACATTCAGTACTTC. It translates to CASSFTGIAKNIQYF.

As to this clonotype: A far larger clone is just one base off, so this is likely a read error. The CDR3 DNA is TGTGCCAGCAGTTACCCAATCACGACAGTTCCCTACAATGAGCAGTTCTTC. It specifies CASSYPITTVPYNEQFF. This chain connects TRBV6-2 or TRBV6-3 to TRBJ2-1; tentative D call: TRBD1 (5 bases). V was cut by 2 bases and J by 2 bases, with 16 bases left in between. Germline V CDR1 and CDR2: MNHEY, SVGEGT. The CDR3 runs to 17 residues.

Many counts were recorded for this clonotype. The rearrangement joins TRBV3-1 to TRBJ1-1; D is ambiguous. V was pared by 4 bases and J by 5 bases, with 14 bases between. The length of the CDR3 is 14 residues. Germline assignment: CDR1 LGHDT and CDR2 YNNKEL (reference sequence). The CDR3 sequence: CASSPPAGWTEAFF. In nucleotides, the CDR3 is TGTGCCAGCAGCCCTCCGGCAGGATGGACTGAAGCTTTCTTT.

Of note for this clonotype: A much larger clone sits a single nucleotide away, making a read error possible. The chain has TRBV7-2 and TRBJ2-1, with 9 bases that match TRBD1. Germline CDR1 reads SGHTA; CDR2 reads FQGNSA. The CDR3 loop spans 15 amino acids. The CDR3 nucleotides read TGTGCCAGCAGCAGACAGGGGGGTGGATACAATGAGCAGCTCTTC. Translation gives CASSRQGGGYNEQLF.